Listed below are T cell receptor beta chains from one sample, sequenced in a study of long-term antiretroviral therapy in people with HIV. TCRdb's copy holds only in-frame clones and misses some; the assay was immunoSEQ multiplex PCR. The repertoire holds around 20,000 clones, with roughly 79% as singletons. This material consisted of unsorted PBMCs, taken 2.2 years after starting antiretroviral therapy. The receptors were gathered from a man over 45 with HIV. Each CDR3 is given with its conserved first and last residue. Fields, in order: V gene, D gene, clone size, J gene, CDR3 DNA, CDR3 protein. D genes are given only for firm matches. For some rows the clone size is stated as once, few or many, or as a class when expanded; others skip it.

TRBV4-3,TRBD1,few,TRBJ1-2,TGCGCCAGCAGCCAAGTTCAGGACAGGGCCAACTATGGCTACACCTTC,CASSQVQDRANYGYTF
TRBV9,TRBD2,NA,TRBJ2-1,TGTGCCAGCAGCGTAACTAGCGGGAGGGTCGATGAGCAGTTCTTC,CASSVTSGRVDEQFF
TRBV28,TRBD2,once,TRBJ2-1,TGTGCCAGCAGTTTATGGGCTAGCGGAGGTTCTAATGAGCAGTTCTTC,CASSLWASGGSNEQFF
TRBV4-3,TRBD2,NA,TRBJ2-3,TGCGCCAGCAGCGCGCGGGAGTCCGATGCAGATACGCAGTATTTT,CASSARESDADTQYF
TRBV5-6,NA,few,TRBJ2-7,TGTGCCAGCAGCTTGCGACAGAGCTACGAGCAGTACTTC,CASSLRQSYEQYF
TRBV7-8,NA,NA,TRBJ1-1,TGTGCCACCACCCGGCGGAACACTGAAGCTTTCTTT,CATTRRNTEAFF
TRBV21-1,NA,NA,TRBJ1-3,TGTGCCAGCAGCGACTGTGCATACCGCTCTGGAAACACCATATATTTT,CASSDCAYRSGNTIYF
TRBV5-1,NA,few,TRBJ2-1,TGCGCCAGCAGCACCCGACGGGGGAGCTCCTACAATGAGCAGTTCTTC,CASSTRRGSSYNEQFF
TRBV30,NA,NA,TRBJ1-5,TGTGCCTGGTCTGGAGGAATCAATCAGCCCCAGCATTTT,CAWSGGINQPQHF
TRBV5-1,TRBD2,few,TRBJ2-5,TGCGCCAGCAGCTTGGTCAGCGGGGGGTACCAAGAGACCCAGTACTTC,CASSLVSGGYQETQYF
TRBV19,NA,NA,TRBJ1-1,TGTGCCAGTAGCCCTCTTCTCAACACTGAAGCTTTCTTT,CASSPLLNTEAFF
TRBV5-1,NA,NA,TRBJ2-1,TGCGCCAGCAGCTTATCAGGGAATTCAGTCAATGAGCAGTTCTTC,CASSLSGNSVNEQFF
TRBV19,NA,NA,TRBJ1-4,TGTGCCAGTAGTCGGAACAGGGCTAATGAAAAACTGTTTTTT,CASSRNRANEKLFF
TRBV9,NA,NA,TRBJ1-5,TGTGCCAGCAGCGTAGATTGGAATCAGCCCCAGCATTTT,CASSVDWNQPQHF
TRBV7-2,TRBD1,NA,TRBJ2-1,TGTGCCAGCAGCCGCCCAACCCGGACAGGGGAGCAGTTCTTC,CASSRPTRTGEQFF
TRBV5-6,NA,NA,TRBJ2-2,TGTGCCAGCAGCTTTGGCTCGAACACCGGGGAGCTGTTTTTT,CASSFGSNTGELFF
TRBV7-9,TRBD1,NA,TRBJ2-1,TGTGCCAGCAGCCCCGTCCCGGGACAGGGAGGGACCTACAATGAGCAGTTCTTC,CASSPVPGQGGTYNEQFF
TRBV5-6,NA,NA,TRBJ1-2,TGTGCCAGCAGCCCCTTCAGGTTTCAAAACTATGGCTACACCTTC,CASSPFRFQNYGYTF
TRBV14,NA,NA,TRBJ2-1,TGTGCCAGCAGCCCCCCCTCGTCTTACAATGAGCAGTTCTTC,CASSPPSSYNEQFF
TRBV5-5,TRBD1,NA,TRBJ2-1,TGTGCCAGCAGCCGGGGCAGGGGGAGCGATGAGCAGTTCTTC,CASSRGRGSDEQFF
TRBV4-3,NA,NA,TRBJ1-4,TGCGCCAGCAGCCAAGACTCGGGGGAAAAACTGTTTTTT,CASSQDSGEKLFF
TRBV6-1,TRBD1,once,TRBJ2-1,TGTGCCAGCAGTGAAGGGACAGGCTACAATGAGCAGTTCTTC,CASSEGTGYNEQFF